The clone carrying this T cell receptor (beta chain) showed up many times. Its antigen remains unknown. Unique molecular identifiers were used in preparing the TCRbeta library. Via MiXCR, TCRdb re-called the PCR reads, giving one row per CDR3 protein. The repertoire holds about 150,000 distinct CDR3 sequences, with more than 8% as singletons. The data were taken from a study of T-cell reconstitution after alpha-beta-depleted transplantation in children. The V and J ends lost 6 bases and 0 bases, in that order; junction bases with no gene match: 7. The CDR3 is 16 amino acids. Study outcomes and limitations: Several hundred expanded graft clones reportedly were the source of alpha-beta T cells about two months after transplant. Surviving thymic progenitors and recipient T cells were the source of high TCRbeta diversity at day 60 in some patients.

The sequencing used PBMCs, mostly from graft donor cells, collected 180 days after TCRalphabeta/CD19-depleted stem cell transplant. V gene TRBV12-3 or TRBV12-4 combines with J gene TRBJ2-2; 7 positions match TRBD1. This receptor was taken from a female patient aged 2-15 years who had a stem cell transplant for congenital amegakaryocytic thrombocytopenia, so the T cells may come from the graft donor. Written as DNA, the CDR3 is TGTGCCAGCAGCCTTGGGACAGCCCCGAACACCGGGGAGCTGTTTTTT. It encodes CASSLGTAPNTGELFF.